This is a list of T cell receptor beta chains from one sample in a study of blood T cell repertoires in COVID-19. Only in-frame clones appear in the TCRdb table, and some are missing; sequencing was by immunoSEQ multiplex PCR. The table lists about 320,000 clones, roughly 90% of them singletons, with around 10% in the top ten. Source material: peripheral blood. Receptors were obtained from a woman aged 25 to 39 with COVID-19, enrolled during active disease. The CDR3 runs from the conserved cysteine through the conserved F or W. D genes are given only for firm matches. The size entry is marked missing in some rows and otherwise reads once, few, many or a size class.

>17|TRBV5-5|NA|TRBD1|TRBJ1-5
TGTGCCAGCAGCCCGGACAGGGGGGGTTATAGCAATCAGCCCCAGCATTTT
CASSPDRGGYSNQPQHF
>13|TRBV9|NA|NA|TRBJ2-1
TGTGCCAGCAACCAACCGGGTTACAATGAGCAGTTCTTC
CASNQPGYNEQFF
>14|TRBV20-1|NA|NA|TRBJ1-1
TGCAGTGCTAGTTGGGGGCGATTGGGCACTGAAGCTTTCTTT
CSASWGRLGTEAFF
>16|TRBV11-2|NA|TRBD2|TRBJ2-5
TGTGCCAGCAGCTTAGGACTAGCGGGGCGTATGGAGACCCAGTACTTC
CASSLGLAGRMETQYF
>16|TRBV3-1/TRBV3-2|NA|TRBD1|TRBJ1-2
TGTGCCAGCAGCCACCCTAGGACAGGATACAACTATGGCTACACCTTC
CASSHPRTGYNYGYTF
>14|TRBV6-5|NA|TRBD1|TRBJ2-7
TGTGCCAGCAGGCCCTGGACAGGAACGGACGAGCAGTACTTC
CASRPWTGTDEQYF
>18|TRBV5-1|NA|TRBD2|TRBJ2-5
TGCGCCAGCAGCCTCGGACTAGCGGGGGGTATTTCCGAAGAGACCCAGTACTTC
CASSLGLAGGISEETQYF
>16|TRBV9|NA|NA|TRBJ1-2
TGTGCCAGCAGCGTAGTGGGGACTTCTAGGAGCTATGGCTACACCTTC
CASSVVGTSRSYGYTF
>12|TRBV4-1|NA|NA|TRBJ1-1
TGCGCCAGCAGCCCGGGGAGGACTGAAGCTTTCTTT
CASSPGRTEAFF
>18|TRBV14|NA|TRBD1|TRBJ1-2
TGTGCCAGCTCTATCCCCCTCGGTCGACAGGGGGGAGACTATGGCTACACCTTC
CASSIPLGRQGGDYGYTF
>13|TRBV2|NA|NA|TRBJ1-5
TGTGCCAGCAGTGTGAGGAGGGAGCAGCCCCAGCATTTT
CASSVRREQPQHF
>14|TRBV5-1|once|TRBD1|TRBJ2-4
TGCGCCAGCAGCCCGCCGGGACAGGGGAACATTCAGTACTTC
CASSPPGQGNIQYF
>12|TRBV19|NA|NA|TRBJ2-1
TGTGCCAGTGAACAGGGTGACAATGAGCAGTTCTTC
CASEQGDNEQFF
>15|TRBV5-3|NA|NA|TRBJ2-3
TGTGCCAGAAGCCCACGGGAGCTAAGGACAGATACGCAGTATTTT
CARSPRELRTDTQYF
>13|TRBV9|NA|NA|TRBJ1-2
TGTGCCAGCAGCGCCCGGGGGGCTTTCGGCTACACCTTC
CASSARGAFGYTF
>12|TRBV6-5|NA|NA|TRBJ1-5
TGTGCCAGCGGAAACAGTAATCAGCCCCAGCATTTT
CASGNSNQPQHF
>14|TRBV21-1|NA|NA|TRBJ1-1
TGTGCCAGCAGCAGTAGGGGGCTTGGGACTGAAGCTTTCTTT
CASSSRGLGTEAFF
>15|TRBV4-1|NA|NA|TRBJ1-2
TGCGCCAGCAGCCAGGCCTCGACGGCTAGGTATGGCTACACCTTC
CASSQASTARYGYTF
>12|TRBV27|NA|NA|TRBJ1-2
TGTGCCAGCTACCTAAGGGGTGATGGCTACACCTTC
CASYLRGDGYTF
>14|TRBV9|NA|NA|TRBJ1-1
TGTGCCAGCAGCGTAGGCGCCATCGACACTGAAGCTTTCTTT
CASSVGAIDTEAFF
>17|TRBV6-6|NA|TRBD2|TRBJ2-1
TGTGCCAGCAGTCCTACCCCGACTAGCGGGGGGTACAATGAGCAGTTCTTC
CASSPTPTSGGYNEQFF
>15|TRBV7-2|NA|TRBD1|TRBJ2-7
TGTGCCAGCAGCGGAGTCGCATCGGGACAGGGGGTTTTGTACTTC
CASSGVASGQGVLYF
>16|TRBV19|NA|TRBD1|TRBJ1-5
TGTGCCAGTAGTGTCAGGACAGGGGGTAGCAATCAGCCCCAGCATTTT
CASSVRTGGSNQPQHF
>13|TRBV2|NA|TRBD1|TRBJ2-7
TGTGCCAGCAGTGTAGGACAGGCCTACGAGCAGTACTTC
CASSVGQAYEQYF
>17|TRBV5-1|NA|TRBD1|TRBJ2-1
TGCGCCAGCAGCTTACCCAAACAGGGGGCGGGTTACAATGAGCAGTTCTTC
CASSLPKQGAGYNEQFF
>14|TRBV5-1|NA|NA|TRBJ2-7
TGCGCCAGCAGCCCTAACGCGGGGCCTGCGTCCCAGTACTTC
CASSPNAGPASQYF
>13|TRBV19|NA|TRBD1|TRBJ1-2
TGTGCCAGTAGTATGGGACAGGGCGGTGGCTACACCTTC
CASSMGQGGGYTF
>15|TRBV12-5|NA|NA|TRBJ2-5
TGTGCTAGTGGTCCAGGGGGCTTGCGGGGGGAGACCCAGTACTTC
CASGPGGLRGETQYF
>13|TRBV27|NA|TRBD1|TRBJ1-2
TGTGCCAGCAGTTATGGGACAGGGAGGGGCTACACCTTC
CASSYGTGRGYTF
>15|TRBV6-1|NA|NA|TRBJ2-7
TGTGCCAGCAGTGAAAGGGGGGGGCGAAACTCCGAGCAGTACTTC
CASSERGGRNSEQYF
>16|TRBV2|NA|TRBD2|TRBJ2-3
TGTGCCAGCAGTGATCCTCGGGGGGAGGGTTTGGATACGCAGTATTTT
CASSDPRGEGLDTQYF
>16|TRBV5-6|NA|NA|TRBJ1-5
TGTGCCAGCAGCTTGGCCGGTAAGGGGAGCAATCAGCCCCAGCATTTT
CASSLAGKGSNQPQHF
>15|TRBV28|NA|TRBD1|TRBJ1-4
TGTGCCAGCAGTCCCTCAGGGGGAAGAGGTGAAAAACTGTTTTTT
CASSPSGGRGEKLFF
>13|TRBV5-1|NA|NA|TRBJ1-4
TGCGCCAGCAGCTTGGACGGGGAAGAAAAACTGTTTTTT
CASSLDGEEKLFF
>11|TRBV20-1|NA|TRBD1|TRBJ1-2
TGCAGTGCCGGGACAGCCGAAGGCTACACCTTC
CSAGTAEGYTF
>15|TRBV11-2|NA|NA|TRBJ2-1
TGTGCCAGCAGCTTAGGGGCAGGGCAGACGAATGAGCAGTTCTTC
CASSLGAGQTNEQFF
>14|TRBV2|NA|NA|TRBJ1-1
TGTGCCAGCAGCCCAGTTCTGGGAGACACTGAAGCTTTCTTT
CASSPVLGDTEAFF
>12|TRBV7-9|NA|TRBD1|TRBJ2-7
TGTGCCAGCAACCCCCACAGGGGCGAGCAGTACTTC
CASNPHRGEQYF
>11|TRBV30|NA|NA|TRBJ2-1
TGTGCCTGGAGTAGCGGGAATGAGCAGTTCTTC
CAWSSGNEQFF
>16|TRBV7-6|NA|TRBD2|TRBJ2-3
TGTGCCAGCAGCTACCCGACTAGCGGGGACACAGATACGCAGTATTTT
CASSYPTSGDTDTQYF
>16|TRBV7-9|NA|NA|TRBJ1-1
TGTGCCAGCAGCTCAAAGAGCTGGGGGAGGGAGACTGAAGCTTTCTTT
CASSSKSWGRETEAFF
>13|TRBV4-1|NA|NA|TRBJ2-7
TGCGCCAGCGCTGGACAGGGAGGGTACGAGCAGTACTTC
CASAGQGGYEQYF
>14|TRBV6-5|NA|NA|TRBJ2-7
TGTGCCAGCACCCCCCGGGGAAGCACCTACGAGCAGTACTTC
CASTPRGSTYEQYF
>16|TRBV5-6|NA|TRBD1|TRBJ1-1
TGTGCCAGCAGCCCTGTCCTAGGGGGCTGGGGCACTGAAGCTTTCTTT
CASSPVLGGWGTEAFF
>15|TRBV11-2|once|TRBD2|TRBJ2-7
TGTGCCAGCAGCTACCCGGGACTAGCGGGTTACGAGCAGTACTTC
CASSYPGLAGYEQYF
>15|TRBV27|NA|NA|TRBJ1-4
TGTGCCAGCAGTTTGAGTACTCTTCGTGATGAAAAACTGTTTTTT
CASSLSTLRDEKLFF
>12|TRBV6-2/TRBV6-3|few|NA|TRBJ2-7
TGTGCCAGCAGTTTGGTTCGAGGCGAGCAGTACTTC
CASSLVRGEQYF
>13|TRBV24-1|NA|NA|TRBJ2-1
TGTGCCACCAGTGATTTGCCGCCATTGGGCCGATTCTTC
CATSDLPPLGRFF
>15|TRBV6-5|NA|TRBD1|TRBJ2-5
TGTGCCAGCAGGAGACAGGGGGCGAGCTGGGAGACCCAGTACTTC
CASRRQGASWETQYF
>16|TRBV13|NA|TRBD1|TRBJ1-4
TGTGCCAGCAGCTGCTCCGAGGACAGGCCGAATGAAAAACTGTTTTTT
CASSCSEDRPNEKLFF
>16|TRBV7-8|NA|TRBD2|TRBJ2-1
TGTGCCAGCTGGCTTGGACTAGCCGATTCCTACAATGAGCAGTTCTTC
CASWLGLADSYNEQFF
>14|TRBV28|NA|TRBD1|TRBJ1-2
TGTGCCAGCAGATACGGGACAGGGTACTATGGCTACACCTTC
CASRYGTGYYGYTF
>15|TRBV7-9|NA|NA|TRBJ2-7
TGTGCCAGCAGCCCCCTCCCGACAGGCCCGGTGAGGCAGTACTTC
CASSPLPTGPVRQYF
>16|TRBV7-2|NA|NA|TRBJ2-3
TGTGCCAGCAGCTTAATGGAAGGGGTCGGCACAGATACGCAGTATTTT
CASSLMEGVGTDTQYF
>18|TRBV5-6|NA|TRBD1|TRBJ1-1
TGTGCCAGCAGCTTGGCCGGGGACAGGGAGGTTGGTCTTTCTGAAGCTTTCTTT
CASSLAGDREVGLSEAFF
>12|TRBV6-5|NA|NA|TRBJ1-1
TGTGCCAGCAGGGCAGGAAACACTGAAGCTTTCTTT
CASRAGNTEAFF
>12|TRBV2|once|NA|TRBJ2-5
TGTGCCAGGAGGGACACAGGAGAGACCCAGTACTTC
CARRDTGETQYF